The 19 T cell receptor beta chains below were found in one sample sequenced in a study of cytomegalovirus exposure and HLA in healthy donors. Sequencing was performed with immunoSEQ multiplex PCR; in TCRdb, only in-frame clones are kept and a portion is missing. The sample has over 200,000 clones, around 87% seen once. The specimen sequenced was PBMCs. The receptors stem from a woman under 30 in good health and CMV-seropositive.

The chain couples TRBV5-1 to TRBJ1-2, with a tentative D call TRBD1 (6 bases). Deletions cut 0 bases from V and 7 bases from J, with 16 bases between. The CDR3 loop spans 15 amino acids. Germline lookup yields CDR1 SGHRS and CDR2 YFSETQ. CDR3 DNA sequence: TGCGCCAGCAGCTTGGGGTCAGGGGAAGGCGGTGGCTACACCTTC. Translated, it gives CASSLGSGEGGGYTF.

V is TRBV9 and J is TRBJ1-1; D gene unclear. The CDR3 runs to 13 residues. Germline V gene lookup returns CDR1 SGDLS and CDR2 YYNGEE. With 0 bases removed from V and 3 bases from J, the gap between germline ends came to 6 bases. The CDR3 DNA follows: TGTGCCAGCAGCGTAGAGTCAGACACTGAAGCTTTCTTT. Its protein product is CASSVESDTEAFF.

The gene calls are TRBV19 and TRBJ2-1, with D perhaps TRBD1 (6 bases). V was trimmed by 5 bases and J by 0 bases, leaving 11 bases between them. The CDR3 has 15 amino acids. Germline V gene data show CDR1 as LNHDA and CDR2 as SQIVND (reference sequence). Here the CDR3 reads CASSLDSSSYNEQFF. CDR3 in DNA: TGTGCCAGTAGTTTGGACAGCAGCTCCTACAATGAGCAGTTCTTC. Filled out from reference TRBV19 and TRBJ2-1, the complete variable domain reads DGGITQSPKYLFRKEGQNVTLSCEQNLNHDAMYWYRQDPGQGLRLIYYSQIVNDFQKGDIAEGYSVSREKKESFPLTVTSAQKNPTAFYLCASSLDSSSYNEQFFGPGTRLTVL.

The gene calls are TRBV7-2 and TRBJ2-3; D is perhaps TRBD2 (6 bases). CDR1 is SGHTA, CDR2 FQGNSA, per germline. V lost 4 bases and J 4 bases, leaving 9 bases between the germline ends. The CDR3 is made up of 13 amino acids. CDR3 nucleotide sequence: TGTGCCAGCAGCTCACGACTAGCAGATACGCAGTATTTT. This codes for CASSSRLADTQYF.

The chain combines TRBV4-1 with TRBJ2-7; TRBD1 matches 7 bases. The CDR3 length is 15 residues. V lost 4 bases to trimming and J lost 3 bases; unmatched junction nucleotides: 9. Germline V gene sequence: CDR1 MGHRA, CDR2 YSYEKL. In nucleotides, the CDR3 is TGCGCCAGCAGCCGACCGGGACAGAGACTCTACGAGCAGTACTTC. This sequence encodes CASSRPGQRLYEQYF.

V is TRBV10-2 and J is TRBJ1-2; TRBD1 matches 8 bases. The CDR3 runs to 14 residues. The V and J ends lost 8 bases and 0 bases, in that order; junction bases with no gene match: 5. Germline V gene lookup returns CDR1 WSHSY and CDR2 SAAADI. The CDR3 reads CASSWDRPNYGYTF. DNA of the CDR3: TGCGCCAGCTCGTGGGACAGGCCTAACTATGGCTACACCTTC.

This clone was seen a few times. The chain recombines TRBV29-1 with TRBJ2-1, with 10 bases that match TRBD2. V gave up 4 bases and J gave up 4 bases; unmatched junction bases: 7. Germline lookup yields CDR1 SQVTM and CDR2 ANQGSEA. This CDR3 spans 15 amino acids. The CDR3 protein is CSVVPGLALYNEQFF. In DNA form, the CDR3 reads TGCAGCGTTGTCCCGGGACTAGCGCTTTACAATGAGCAGTTCTTC.

This chain uses TRBV9 with TRBJ2-3; TRBD2 might be the D (5 bases). CDR1 is SGDLS, CDR2 YYNGEE, per germline. The CDR3 length is 16 residues. Trimming removed 0 bases from V and 4 bases from J, with 15 bases in between. CDR3 in DNA: TGTGCCAGCAGCGTAGAGAGGGATGTGGTTGCAGATACGCAGTATTTT. It encodes CASSVERDVVADTQYF.

The chain combines TRBV15 with TRBJ2-7, with 8 positions matching TRBD2. Looked up from germline, CDR1 is LNHNV and CDR2 is YYDKDF (reference sequence). The V gene end was trimmed by 1 base and the J gene end by 0 bases; junction bases not matched to a gene: 17. This CDR3 has 20 amino acids. In DNA, the CDR3 is TGTGCCACCAGCAGAGGGGGGCGGGTCCTGGCGGGAGGCAGCTCCTACGAGCAGTACTTC. The encoded protein is CATSRGGRVLAGGSSYEQYF.

This clone was observed once. This rearrangement joins TRBV5-1 to TRBJ1-4, with a tentative D call TRBD1 (6 bases). V was pared by 0 bases and J by 6 bases, with 9 bases between. Germline loops: CDR1 SGHRS, CDR2 YFSETQ. This CDR3 region has 14 residues. In DNA form, the CDR3 reads TGCGCCAGCAGCTTGGCACAGGGTGATGAAAAACTGTTTTTT. Translated: CASSLAQGDEKLFF.

This clone was picked up a small number of times. This sequence joins TRBV6-1 and TRBJ2-7; 8 nucleotides match TRBD2. Losses at the gene ends were 3 bases for V and 3 bases for J; bases not matched to a gene: 10. The germline V gene encodes CDR1 MNHNS and CDR2 SASEGT. The CDR3 spans 16 residues. The CDR3 DNA reads as TGTGCCAGCAGTGATCCAGGCGAGCGGGAGCTCTACGAGCAGTACTTC. As protein: CASSDPGERELYEQYF.

In its sample, this clone was seen once. The chain recombines TRBV27 with TRBJ1-2; TRBD1 might be the D (6 bases). This CDR3 is 15 amino acids long. V lost 8 bases, J lost 0 bases, and 16 bases lay in between. Germline-derived CDR1 and CDR2 are MNHEY and SMNVEV (reference sequence). The CDR3 region has the DNA TGTGCCAGCCGCCCGATAGGACAGACTAACTATGGCTACACCTTC. It encodes CASRPIGQTNYGYTF.

The V call is TRBV6-5, the J call TRBJ1-1; D is possibly TRBD1 (5 bases). The V and J ends lost 0 bases and 0 bases respectively, with 11 bases between them. Germline-derived CDR1 and CDR2 are MNHEY and SVGAGI. The CDR3 has 16 amino acids. The CDR3 sequence is CASSYSAPGLNTEAFF. CDR3 DNA sequence: TGTGCCAGCAGTTACTCGGCTCCAGGGCTGAACACTGAAGCTTTCTTT.

The gene calls are TRBV18 and TRBJ2-2; tentatively, D is TRBD1 (6 bases). Trimming removed 5 bases from V and 4 bases from J, with 14 bases in between. Germline CDR1 KGHSH, CDR2 LQKENI. The CDR3 has 15 residues. CDR3 nucleotide sequence: TGTGCCAGCTCATCCTGGGACACCTCCACCGGGGAGCTGTTTTTT. Translated: CASSSWDTSTGELFF.

This chain joins TRBV9 and TRBJ1-3; D call uncertain. V shed 0 bases and J shed 8 bases, with 9 bases lying between them. CDR3 length: 13 residues. Germline V gene sequence: CDR1 SGDLS, CDR2 YYNGEE. CDR3 sequence (DNA): TGTGCCAGCAGCGTAGGGAGGCAGGACACCATATATTTT. Translated, it gives CASSVGRQDTIYF.

The rearrangement links TRBV18 to TRBJ1-2; no clear D gene. The CDR3 extends over 14 amino acids. The V and J ends lost 3 bases and 2 bases respectively, with 10 bases between them. CDR1 is KGHSH and CDR2 is LQKENI in the germline V gene. The CDR3 reads CASSPVHTNYGYTF. The DNA for the CDR3 is TGTGCCAGCTCACCCGTACATACCAACTATGGCTACACCTTC.

The V and J genes are TRBV19 and TRBJ1-1; D gene unclear. Germline V gene data show CDR1 as LNHDA and CDR2 as SQIVND (reference sequence). The CDR3 runs 14 residues. V lost 2 bases, J lost 5 bases, and 12 bases lay in between. This CDR3 is CASSIRGSGTEAFF. The CDR3, as DNA: TGTGCCAGTAGTATACGAGGGTCTGGGACTGAAGCTTTCTTT.

This clone was recorded only once. V and J are TRBV5-1 and TRBJ2-1; TRBD2 matches 11 bases. CDR3 length equals 16 residues. Losses at the gene ends were 4 bases for V and 3 bases for J; bases not matched to a gene: 6. The germline V gene encodes CDR1 SGHRS and CDR2 YFSETQ. This CDR3 is CASSVAGGIIYNEQFF. CDR3 DNA: TGCGCCAGCAGCGTAGCGGGAGGGATAATCTACAATGAGCAGTTCTTC.

The chain is built from TRBV27 and TRBJ1-2, with TRBD1 identical over 9 bases. J lost 8 bases, V lost 3 bases, and 10 bases had no gene match. CDR1 is MNHEY and CDR2 is SMNVEV in the germline V gene (reference sequence). This CDR3 is 15 amino acids long. As DNA, the CDR3 is TGTGCCAGCAGTTTCGGCCCGGGGACAGGGTCGGGCTACACCTTC. Translation gives CASSFGPGTGSGYTF.